This T cell receptor (beta chain) was captured by sequencing in a study of cytomegalovirus exposure and HLA in healthy donors. Study conclusions and caveats: Productive status was seen about 90% or about 30% of the time for most TCR beta V segments in an earlier analysis. Common viral pathogens (according to a later analysis) appeared linked to several of the most significant clusters.

As concerns this clone: Its antigen remains unknown.

CDR1 is SGHTA and CDR2 is FQGTGA in the germline V gene. V lost 5 bases and J 6 bases, leaving 7 bases between the germline ends. The CDR3 is 12 amino acids. Use of 60 Vbeta and 13 Jbeta primers characterized the PCR. Only in-frame clones appear in the TCRdb table, and some are missing; sequencing was by immunoSEQ multiplex PCR. This repertoire includes 130,000 or so clones. This chain links TRBV7-3 with TRBJ2-2, with D perhaps matching TRBD1 (5 bases). The TCR sequence derives from a woman aged 18-29 years in good health and CMV-seronegative. Sequencing was performed on PBMCs. The CDR3 DNA follows: TGTGCCAGCAGCCAGGGCGCCGGGGAGCTGTTTTTT. This encodes CASSQGAGELFF.